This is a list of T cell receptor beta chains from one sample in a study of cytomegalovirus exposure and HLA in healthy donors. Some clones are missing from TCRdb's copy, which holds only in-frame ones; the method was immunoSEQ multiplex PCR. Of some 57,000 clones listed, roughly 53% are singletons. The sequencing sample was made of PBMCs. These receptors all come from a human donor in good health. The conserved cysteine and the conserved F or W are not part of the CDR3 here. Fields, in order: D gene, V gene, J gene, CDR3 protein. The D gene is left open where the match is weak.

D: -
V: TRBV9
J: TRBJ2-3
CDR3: ASSKGHRTSTDTQY

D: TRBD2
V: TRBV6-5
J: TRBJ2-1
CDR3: ASSTLAGGSEEQF

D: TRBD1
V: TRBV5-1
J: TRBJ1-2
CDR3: ASSLPRGGSNYGYT

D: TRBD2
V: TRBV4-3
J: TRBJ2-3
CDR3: ASSQLAGGSYTQY

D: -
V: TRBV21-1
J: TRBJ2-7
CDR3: ASSKGKLKGQWISSYEQY

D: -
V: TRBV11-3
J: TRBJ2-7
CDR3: ASSPQGRSYEQY

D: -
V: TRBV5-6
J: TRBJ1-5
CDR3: ASSLGSGGQPQH

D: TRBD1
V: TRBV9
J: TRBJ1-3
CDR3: ASSVGQGSWGNTIY

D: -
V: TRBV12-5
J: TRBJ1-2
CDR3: ASGLLYGYT

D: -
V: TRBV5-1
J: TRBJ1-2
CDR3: ASSPTGREGYT

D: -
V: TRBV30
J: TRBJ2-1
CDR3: AWSVGVALNEQF